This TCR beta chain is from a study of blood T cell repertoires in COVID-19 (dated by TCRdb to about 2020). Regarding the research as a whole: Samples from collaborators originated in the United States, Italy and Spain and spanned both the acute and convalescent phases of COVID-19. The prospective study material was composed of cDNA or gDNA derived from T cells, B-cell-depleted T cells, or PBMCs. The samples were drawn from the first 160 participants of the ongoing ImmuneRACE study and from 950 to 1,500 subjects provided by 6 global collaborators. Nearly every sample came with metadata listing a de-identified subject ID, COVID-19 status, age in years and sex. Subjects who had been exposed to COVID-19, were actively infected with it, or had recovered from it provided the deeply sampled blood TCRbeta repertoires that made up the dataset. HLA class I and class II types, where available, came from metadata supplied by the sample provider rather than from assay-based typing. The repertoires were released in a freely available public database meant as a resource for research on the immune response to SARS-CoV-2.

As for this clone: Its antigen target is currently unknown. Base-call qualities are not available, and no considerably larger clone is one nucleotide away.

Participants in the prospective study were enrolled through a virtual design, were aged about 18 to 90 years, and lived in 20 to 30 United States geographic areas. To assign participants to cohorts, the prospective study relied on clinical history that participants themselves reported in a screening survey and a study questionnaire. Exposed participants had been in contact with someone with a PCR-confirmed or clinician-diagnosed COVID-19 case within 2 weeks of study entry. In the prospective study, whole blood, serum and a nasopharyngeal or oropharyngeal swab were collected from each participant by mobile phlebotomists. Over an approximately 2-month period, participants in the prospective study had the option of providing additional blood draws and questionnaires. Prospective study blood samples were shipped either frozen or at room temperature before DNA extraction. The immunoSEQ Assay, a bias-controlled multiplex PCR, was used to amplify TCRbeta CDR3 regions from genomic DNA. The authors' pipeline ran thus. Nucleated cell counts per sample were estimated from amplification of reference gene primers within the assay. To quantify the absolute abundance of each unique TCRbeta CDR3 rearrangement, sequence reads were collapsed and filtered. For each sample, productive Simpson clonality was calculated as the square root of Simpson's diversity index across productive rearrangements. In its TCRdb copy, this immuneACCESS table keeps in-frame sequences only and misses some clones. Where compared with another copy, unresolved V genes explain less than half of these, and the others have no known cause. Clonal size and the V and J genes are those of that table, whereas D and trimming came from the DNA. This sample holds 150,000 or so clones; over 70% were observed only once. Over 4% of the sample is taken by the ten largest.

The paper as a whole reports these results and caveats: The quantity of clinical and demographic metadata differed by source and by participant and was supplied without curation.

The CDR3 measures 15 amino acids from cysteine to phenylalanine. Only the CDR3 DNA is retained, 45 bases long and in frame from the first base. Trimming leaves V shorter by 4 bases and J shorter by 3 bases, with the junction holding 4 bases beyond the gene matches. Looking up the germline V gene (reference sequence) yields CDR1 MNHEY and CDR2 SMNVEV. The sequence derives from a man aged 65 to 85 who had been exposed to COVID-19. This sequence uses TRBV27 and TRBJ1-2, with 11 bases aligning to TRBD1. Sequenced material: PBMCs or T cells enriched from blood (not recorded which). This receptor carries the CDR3 CASSWGTGGDYGYTF. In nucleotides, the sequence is TGTGCCAGCAGTTGGGGGACAGGGGGGGACTATGGCTACACCTTC.